The source of this T cell receptor (beta chain) is a study of beta chain features in type 1 diabetes. Study observations and caveats: PCR might show a preference for shorter templates, equally across patients and controls. Moderately but significantly shorter TCRB CDR3s were found in Type 1 diabetes patients in all four CD4+ subsets.

TCRB transcripts that were expressed got sequenced, as all of the isolated RNA had been reverse transcribed. Clones were read by immunoSEQ multiplex PCR, and TCRdb kept only the in-frame ones, dropping some. The sample comprises 350,000 to 450,000 clones, roughly an eighth of which are singletons, and approximately 0.01% rests with the top ten. Of note for this clone: Its specificity is not known.

A single heparinised blood sample, averaging around 120 mL, was obtained per donor. The purity of all sorted populations exceeded 98%. Per the germline V gene, CDR1 is GTSNPN and CDR2 is SVGIG (reference sequence). Trimming removed 6 bases from V and 6 bases from J, with 17 bases in between. The CDR3 length is 13 residues. Sequenced: naive CD4+ T cells from blood. This clonotype was sampled from a woman younger than 35 with type 1 diabetes. The chain carries TRBV30 and TRBJ1-2; D perhaps matches TRBD1 (5 bases). The CDR3, as DNA: TGTGCCTGCCTCCCTCGGACACCCAATGGCTACACCTTC. It yields the protein CACLPRTPNGYTF.